Following are 14 T cell receptor beta chains from one sample sequenced in a study of EBV T-cell therapy then PD-1 blockade in nasopharyngeal carcinoma. Only in-frame clones appear in the TCRdb table, and some are missing; sequencing was by immunoSEQ multiplex PCR. Among roughly 22,000 clones, 65% to 85% were seen once, and the ten largest hold 20% to 25%. Their cognate antigens are unknown. The sample's treatment: AdE1-LMPpoly-expanded autologous EBV-specific T-cell therapy followed by anti-PD-1 nivolumab. The material sequenced was CD8+ T cells from blood, taken at day -245 from a patient whose treatment included autologous EBV-specific T cells and nivolumab. The receptors originated from a man between 35 and 55 years old with nasopharyngeal carcinoma.

The chain combines TRBV27 with TRBJ1-5; no clear D gene. V was shortened by 11 bases and J by 5 bases, with 22 bases between the two germline ends. The V gene's germline CDR1 is MNHEY and CDR2 SMNVEV (reference sequence). The CDR3 totals 15 residues. The CDR3 is CARRSVGTTHQPQHF. The CDR3 nucleotides read TGTGCCCGCCGGAGCGTCGGCACCACTCATCAGCCCCAGCATTTT.

V is TRBV11-3 and J is TRBJ1-2; D unresolved. V was cut by 6 bases and J by 4 bases, with 12 bases left in between. Germline CDR1 and CDR2: SGHNT and YENEEA. The CDR3 is 13 amino acids. The CDR3 is CASSFLLSYGYTF. The CDR3 coding sequence is TGTGCCAGCAGTTTTCTTCTTTCCTATGGCTACACCTTC.

This chain connects TRBV7-6 to TRBJ1-5; D is possibly TRBD1 (6 bases). Trimming removed 1 base at V and 7 bases at J, with 17 bases between. The CDR3 loop spans 16 amino acids. In germline, CDR1 is SGHVS, CDR2 FNYEAQ. The CDR3: CASSLEAARGLQPQHF. The CDR3 coding sequence is TGTGCCAGCAGCTTAGAGGCGGCCAGGGGCCTCCAGCCCCAGCATTTT.

Written as DNA, the CDR3 is TGTGCCACCAGCAGAGGGACAGGGGACACCGGGGAGCTGTTTTTT. Translating gives CATSRGTGDTGELFF. The chain employs TRBV15 and TRBJ2-2, with 9 bases identical to TRBD1. Trimming took 1 base from V and 3 from J; bases not matched to a gene: 0. Germline CDR1 LNHNV, CDR2 YYDKDF (reference sequence). The CDR3 runs to 15 residues.

This clone occurred once. This chain links TRBV19 with TRBJ2-2, with a weak D call TRBD1 (6 bases). The CDR3 is 15 amino acids. Germline V gene sequence: CDR1 LNHDA, CDR2 SQIVND (reference sequence). V was clipped by 8 bases and J by 7 bases, with 20 bases between them. CDR3 sequence: CASGRGEGEVGELFF. The DNA for the CDR3 is TGTGCCAGTGGGAGAGGAGAGGGGGAAGTCGGGGAGCTGTTTTTT.

V usage is TRBV6-6 and J usage is TRBJ2-7; D might be TRBD1 (6 bases). The CDR3 extends over 13 amino acids. V was cut by 4 bases and J by 5 bases, with 12 bases left in between. Germline V gives CDR1 MNHNY, CDR2 SVGAGI (reference sequence). The CDR3 region is CASSFQGFHEQYF. CDR3 DNA: TGTGCCAGCAGTTTTCAGGGGTTCCACGAGCAGTACTTC.

This clone appeared a few times. This chain joins TRBV4-3 and TRBJ1-4, with D tentatively TRBD1 (6 bases). The CDR3 spans 12 residues. V was clipped by 2 bases and J by 13 bases, with 11 bases between them. Germline V gives CDR1 LGHNA, CDR2 YSLEER. The CDR3 nucleotides are TGCGCCAGCAGCCAAACAGGGAGTTTACTGTTTTTT. It encodes CASSQTGSLLFF.

The chain recombines TRBV5-1 with TRBJ2-5, with 7 nucleotides matching TRBD1. CDR1 is SGHRS and CDR2 is YFSETQ in the germline V gene. The CDR3 is 17 amino acids. V lost 6 bases, J lost 2 bases, and 16 bases stayed unmatched. CDR3 region: CASTHHSFDRVQETQYF. CDR3 in DNA: TGCGCCAGCACCCATCACAGTTTCGACAGGGTTCAAGAGACCCAGTACTTC.

DNA for the CDR3: TGTGCCAGCAGTTTCAGGGCAGGAACGATGAACACTGAAGCTTTCTTT. Encoded protein: CASSFRAGTMNTEAFF. The chain couples TRBV27 to TRBJ1-1, with TRBD1 as a possible D gene (5 bases). This CDR3 is built from 16 residues. CDR1 is MNHEY and CDR2 is SMNVEV in the germline V gene (reference sequence). The V and J ends lost 3 bases and 0 bases respectively, with 14 bases between them.

This clone was counted a few times. The chain employs TRBV5-1 and TRBJ1-6; the D is unclear. CDR1 is SGHRS and CDR2 is YFSETQ in the germline V gene. The CDR3 sequence is 16 residues long. Trimming stripped 4 bases from V and 6 bases from J, with 17 bases between. The CDR3 is CASSPISAAVNSPLHF. CDR3 DNA: TGCGCCAGCAGCCCCATCAGCGCAGCCGTTAATTCACCCCTCCACTTT.

The V gene is TRBV5-5, the J gene TRBJ2-7, with D hard to call. This CDR3 has 13 residues. Germline assignment: CDR1 SGHKS and CDR2 YYEKEE (reference sequence). Deletions cut 7 bases from V and 5 bases from J, with 16 bases between. The CDR3, as DNA: TGTGCCAGCTGGGATGGAACCAGCCACGAGCAGTACTTC. Its translation: CASWDGTSHEQYF.

The V call is TRBV5-1, the J call TRBJ2-2; D call uncertain. This CDR3 is 12 amino acids long. V was trimmed by 0 bases and J by 6 bases, leaving 3 bases between them. Looked up from germline, CDR1 is SGHRS and CDR2 is YFSETQ. The CDR3 spells CASSLVAGELFF. The CDR3 DNA reads TGCGCCAGCAGCTTGGTGGCCGGGGAGCTGTTTTTT.

The chain uses TRBV4-3 and TRBJ1-2; a weak D match, TRBD1 (6 bases). Germline V CDR1 and CDR2: LGHNA, YSLEER. V lost 4 bases to trimming and J lost 5 bases, with 23 bases between them. The CDR3 consists of 17 residues. The chain's CDR3 is CASSPGIRTAQRYGYTF. CDR3 DNA sequence: TGCGCCAGCAGCCCCGGTATAAGGACAGCCCAACGGTATGGCTACACCTTC.

The chain is built from TRBV6-6 and TRBJ2-7; TRBD1 matches 9 bases. V lost 0 bases, J lost 5 bases, and 8 bases stayed unmatched. The CDR3 contains 16 residues. Germline values: CDR1 MNHNY, CDR2 SVGAGI (reference sequence). This chain's CDR3 is CASSYSVQGASDEQYF. For the CDR3, the DNA is TGTGCCAGCAGTTACTCGGTACAGGGGGCTTCAGACGAGCAGTACTTC.